These 18 T cell receptor beta chains share one sample of origin, sequenced in a study of CD8 T cells in ankylosing spondylitis. TCRdb reprocessed the 5' RACE reads with MiXCR, giving one entry per CDR3 protein. The data show 150,000 to 200,000 distinct CDR3 sequences, with 18% seen just once and 3.5% to 5% held by the top ten. The sequencing input was blood, either unsorted or a sorted T cell fraction (not recorded which). The receptor set was obtained from a male donor aged 10 to 30 with ankylosing spondylitis or in good health (not recorded which).

This clonotype was detected many times. This rearrangement joins TRBV20-1 to TRBJ2-7; D gene ambiguous. The CDR3 consists of 13 residues. Deletions cut 6 bases from V and 7 bases from J, with 19 bases between. CDR1 and CDR2 from the germline V gene are DFQATT and SNEGSKA (reference sequence). CDR3 amino acids: CSALDDSTREQYV. DNA for the CDR3: TGCAGTGCGCTCGACGACTCGACTCGGGAGCAGTACGTC.

Ten or more counts support this clonotype. The chain combines TRBV24-1 with TRBJ2-1; the match to TRBD2 covers 12 bases. CDR3 length equals 17 residues. The germline V gene encodes CDR1 KGHDR and CDR2 SFDVKD. V lost 3 bases, J lost 8 bases, and 10 bases stayed unmatched. The CDR3 DNA is TGTGCCACCAGTGATATTTCGACTAGCGGGAGCCTCGATGAGCAGTTCTTC. It translates to CATSDISTSGSLDEQFF.

This clonotype was observed a few times. The chain has TRBV29-1 and TRBJ1-1; 8 bases match TRBD1. The germline CDR1 and CDR2 sequences are SQVTM and ANQGSEA. The length of the CDR3 is 13 residues. V shed 8 bases, J shed 3 bases, and the junction held 8 bases outside the gene matches. DNA for the CDR3: TGCAGCTTTACAGGGGGGGTTGACACTGAAGCTTTCTTT. It translates to CSFTGGVDTEAFF.

In this sample, this clonotype turned up many times. V gene TRBV12-3 or TRBV12-4 combines with J gene TRBJ2-3; 13 nucleotides match TRBD2. This CDR3 has 17 amino acids. Losses at the gene ends were 8 bases for V and 4 bases for J; bases not matched to a gene: 12. The CDR3 is CASEGQTSGRGSDTQYF. CDR3 nucleotides: TGTGCCAGCGAAGGGCAAACTAGCGGGAGGGGATCAGATACGCAGTATTTT.

The sample holds many counts of this clonotype. The chain is built from TRBV28 and TRBJ2-1, with TRBD1 matching over 10 bases. Looked up from germline, CDR1 is MDHEN and CDR2 is SYDVKM. V lost 10 bases, J lost 7 bases, and 7 bases stayed unmatched. CDR3 length equals 13 residues. The CDR3 region has the DNA TGTGCCAATTCCGGGACAGGGGTAAATGAGCAGTTCTTC. Translation: CANSGTGVNEQFF.

This clonotype occurred many times. The chain employs TRBV6-2 or TRBV6-3 and TRBJ1-1; D remains unclear. V was shortened by 0 bases and J by 9 bases, with 11 bases between the two germline ends. CDR3 length: 13 amino acids. Looked up from germline, CDR1 is MNHEY and CDR2 is SVGEGT. The CDR3 DNA follows: TGTGCCAGCAGTTACTCTCCAGGCTCCAAAGCTTTCTTT. The encoded protein is CASSYSPGSKAFF.

This clonotype was observed many times. The chain combines TRBV29-1 with TRBJ1-1; no clear D. Germline CDR1 is SQVTM and CDR2 is ANQGSEA. V lost 5 bases, J lost 0 bases, and 4 bases lay in between. The CDR3 is made up of 11 amino acids. CDR3 sequence reads: CSVHLNTEAFF. CDR3 sequence (DNA): TGCAGCGTTCATCTGAACACTGAAGCTTTCTTT.

In this sample, this clonotype turned up once. The chain has TRBV7-9 and TRBJ1-5, with D hard to call. The CDR3 is 13 residues long. V gave up 0 bases and J gave up 9 bases, with 9 bases separating them. Germline lookup yields CDR1 SEHNR and CDR2 FQNEAQ (reference sequence). Written as DNA, the CDR3 is TGTGCCAGCAGCTTAGCTGATGGTGGGCCCCAGCATTTT. It specifies CASSLADGGPQHF.

The table lists this clonotype with many counts. This sequence joins TRBV7-9 and TRBJ2-7, with no clear D. CDR1 is SEHNR and CDR2 is FQNEAQ in the germline V gene (reference sequence). The CDR3 length is 11 residues. Trimming removed 2 bases at V and 6 bases at J, with 5 bases between. For the CDR3, the DNA is TGTGCCAGCAGCTTAACGTCCGAGCAGTACGTC. Its protein is CASSLTSEQYV.

The CDR3 DNA sequence: TGTGCCAGCAGTTATGACAGCTACGAGCAGTACGTC. This translates into CASSYDSYEQYV. The chain combines TRBV6-2 or TRBV6-3 with TRBJ2-7; perhaps TRBD1 as D (5 bases). The CDR3 length is 12 residues. Germline V CDR1 and CDR2: MNHEY, SVGEGT. The ends were cut back, 3 bases at V and 3 bases at J, with 6 bases in the middle.

The chain combines TRBV6-2 or TRBV6-3 with TRBJ2-7; tentative D call: TRBD1 (5 bases). V was pared by 0 bases and J by 2 bases, with 8 bases between. The CDR3 totals 14 residues. CDR1 and CDR2 (germline): MNHEY, SVGEGT. The CDR3 reads CASSYSAGTYEQYF. The CDR3, as DNA: TGTGCCAGCAGTTACTCAGCAGGGACCTACGAGCAGTACTTC.

This clonotype was found many times. The genes are TRBV7-6 and TRBJ1-3; D uncertain. The CDR3 runs to 17 residues. V lost 5 bases to trimming and J lost 1 base, with 18 bases between them. Germline-derived CDR1 and CDR2 are SGHVS and FNYEAQ. This CDR3 reads CASSLSLRLGSGNTIYF. For the CDR3, the DNA is TGTGCCAGCAGCCTATCACTACGACTAGGGTCTGGAAACACCATATATTTT.

This clonotype was detected many times. This sequence joins TRBV5-1 and TRBJ2-1; the match to TRBD2 covers 11 bases. Losses at the gene ends were 2 bases for V and 6 bases for J; bases not matched to a gene: 7. Germline CDR1 reads SGHRS; CDR2 reads YFSETQ. CDR3 size: 16 residues. The CDR3 DNA follows: TGCGCCAGCAGCTTCACCCAGGGACTAGCGGCCAATGAGCAGTTCTTC. This encodes CASSFTQGLAANEQFF.

This clonotype was recorded only once. The gene calls are TRBV12-5 and TRBJ2-7; 7 bases align to TRBD2. J was trimmed by 4 bases and V by 2 bases; bases with no gene match: 8. There are 15 residues in the CDR3. The germline V gene encodes CDR1 LGHNT and CDR2 FRNRAP. DNA for the CDR3: TGTGCTAGTGGTTTGTCGGCTAGCGGACCTTACGAGCAGTACGTC. This gives the protein CASGLSASGPYEQYV.

This chain joins TRBV29-1 and TRBJ2-7, with D perhaps TRBD1 (7 bases). This CDR3 has 14 amino acids. V dropped 3 bases and J dropped 2 bases, with 14 bases sitting between them. Looked up from germline, CDR1 is SQVTM and CDR2 is ANQGSEA. The CDR3 sequence is CSVEVQGRPYEQYF. The CDR3 DNA sequence: TGCAGCGTTGAGGTACAGGGGAGGCCCTACGAGCAGTACTTC.

This clonotype came up many times. This sequence joins TRBV12-5 and TRBJ2-1; 10 bases match TRBD2. Germline values: CDR1 LGHNT, CDR2 FRNRAP. The length of the CDR3 is 15 residues. V shed 5 bases and J 7 bases; nucleotides not matched to a gene: 8. The CDR3: CASGPTSGEGNEQFF. CDR3 coding DNA: TGTGCTAGTGGTCCCACTAGCGGGGAGGGGAATGAGCAGTTCTTC.

In its sample, this clonotype was seen many times. The rearrangement links TRBV10-3 to TRBJ2-5; tentative D call: TRBD1 (6 bases). CDR3 size: 13 residues. V shed 10 bases and J shed 5 bases, with 17 bases lying between them. Germline V gives CDR1 ENHRY, CDR2 SYGVKD. CDR3 in amino acids: CATCRGEVETQYF. The CDR3 nucleotides read TGTGCCACCTGCAGGGGCGAGGTGGAGACCCAGTACTTC.

This clonotype was observed at least ten times. This chain uses TRBV27 with TRBJ2-3, with D perhaps TRBD2 (5 bases). Germline V gene sequence: CDR1 MNHEY, CDR2 SMNVEV (reference sequence). The CDR3 consists of 12 residues. V was trimmed by 4 bases and J by 8 bases, leaving 10 bases between them. The CDR3, as DNA: TGTGCCAGCAGTTCCACTGGAGGTACGCAGTATTTT. Amino acids: CASSSTGGTQYF.